Presented here are 9 T cell receptor beta chains from one specimen sequenced in a study of CXCR3-negative and CXCR3-positive naive CD8 T cells. With UMI labels, 5' RACE was used to prepare the TRB cDNA libraries. TCRdb reanalyzed the 5' RACE reads, giving one entry per CDR3 protein sequence and no DNA. Its clone listing holds under 45,000 distinct CDR3 sequences. Sequences were obtained from memory CD8+ T cells from blood. All receptors come from a human donor in good health. Some clones in this sample may be carry-over from other donors' samples.

The chain recombines TRBV7-9 with TRBJ2-7; absent DNA, TCRdb's TRBD1 call cannot be checked. The CDR3 length is 14 residues. The germline CDR1 and CDR2 sequences are SEHNR and FQNEAQ (reference sequence). CDR3 sequence: CASSDGGGHYEQYF.

The rearrangement joins TRBV19 to TRBJ1-1. Germline V gene lookup returns CDR1 LNHDA and CDR2 SQIVND (reference sequence). CDR3 length: 11 residues. The CDR3 reads CASSVHTEAFF.

The chain links TRBV30 to TRBJ1-1; no DNA is available, so the TRBD1 call from TCRdb remains unchecked. Germline lookup yields CDR1 GTSNPN and CDR2 SVGIG (reference sequence). The CDR3 loop spans 14 amino acids. CDR3: CAWSVLGGPTEAFF.

The chain couples TRBV7-9 to TRBJ2-7; TCRdb reports TRBD2, a call that lacks DNA to check it against. The germline CDR1 and CDR2 sequences are SEHNR and FQNEAQ (reference sequence). CDR3 length: 15 amino acids. CDR3 protein: CASSVTSGLSYEQYF.

The chain combines TRBV6-2 or TRBV6-3 with TRBJ2-5; TCRdb calls TRBD1, which cannot be checked without DNA. CDR3 size: 14 residues. Germline V gene data show CDR1 as MNHEY and CDR2 as SVGEGT. This CDR3 reads CASSGWTGQETQYF.

The chain employs TRBV30 and TRBJ2-1; the TRBD1 assignment by TCRdb is unverifiable without DNA. CDR3 length equals 18 residues. Germline loops: CDR1 GTSNPN, CDR2 SVGIG (reference sequence). CDR3 in amino acids: CACYRDSGTLSAYNEQFF.

V and J are TRBV24-1 and TRBJ1-5. The CDR3 spans 12 residues. Germline CDR1 reads KGHDR; CDR2 reads SFDVKD. The CDR3 sequence is CATSDLNQPQHF.

V usage is TRBV10-3 and J usage is TRBJ2-5; lacking DNA, the TRBD2 call made by TCRdb goes unchecked. CDR3 length: 15 residues. Germline CDR1 and CDR2: ENHRY and SYGVKD. This CDR3 reads CAINPGREDGETQYF.

V gene TRBV28 combines with J gene TRBJ1-5; TCRdb names TRBD1, which stays unverified in the absence of DNA. Germline CDR1 is MDHEN and CDR2 is SYDVKM. CDR3 length: 17 amino acids. CDR3: CASSRGRDRSWDQPQHF.